This record covers a single T cell receptor beta chain. What it binds is unknown. Since a much larger clone is just one base distant, this may be a read error. This specimen comes from a study of blood T cells in healthy people across ages. Per sample, at least 5 micrograms of total RNA were extracted. Trimming removed 0 bases from V and 10 bases from J, with 11 bases in between. From germline, CDR1 is SGHRS and CDR2 YFSETQ. This CDR3 is built from 13 residues. With a J-beta primer mix and a sample-barcoded 5' primer, a second PCR ran roughly 7 to 11 cycles. TCRdb independently ran MiXCR on the 5' RACE reads; one entry per CDR3 protein. Counted here are fewer than 750,000 distinct CDR3 sequences, 52% occurring once; the ten biggest clones make up 13%. General observations from the study: Measured against age, TCR beta diversity per million T cells decreased in a roughly linear manner.

V is TRBV5-1 and J is TRBJ2-1; D gene ambiguous. Sequenced input: blood. The sequence derives from a woman aged 80 or over in good health. Here the CDR3 reads CASSLGPLKEQFF. Written as DNA, the CDR3 is TGCGCCAGCAGCTTGGGCCCTCTGAAGGAGCAGTTCTTC.